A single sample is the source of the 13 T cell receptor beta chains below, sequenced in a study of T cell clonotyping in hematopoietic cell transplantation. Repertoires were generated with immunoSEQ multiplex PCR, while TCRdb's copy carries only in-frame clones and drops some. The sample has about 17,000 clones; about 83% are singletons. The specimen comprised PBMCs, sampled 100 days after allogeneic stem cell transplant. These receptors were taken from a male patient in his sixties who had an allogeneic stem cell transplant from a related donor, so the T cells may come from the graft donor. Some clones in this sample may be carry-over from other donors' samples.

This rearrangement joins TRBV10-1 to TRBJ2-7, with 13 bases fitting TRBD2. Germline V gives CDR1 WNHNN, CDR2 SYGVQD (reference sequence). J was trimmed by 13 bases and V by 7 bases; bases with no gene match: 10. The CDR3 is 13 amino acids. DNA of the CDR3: TGCGCCAGCATCCCCGGGACTAGCGGGGATCTCTACTTC. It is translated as CASIPGTSGDLYF.

This CDR3 is CATSRDRQVDSPLHF. The CDR3 DNA reads as TGTGCCACCAGCAGAGATCGACAGGTAGATTCACCCCTCCACTTT. The chain combines TRBV15 with TRBJ1-6; D possibly corresponds to TRBD1 (6 bases). This CDR3 region has 15 residues. Germline V gives CDR1 LNHNV, CDR2 YYDKDF (reference sequence). V was clipped by 0 bases and J by 8 bases, with 11 bases between them.

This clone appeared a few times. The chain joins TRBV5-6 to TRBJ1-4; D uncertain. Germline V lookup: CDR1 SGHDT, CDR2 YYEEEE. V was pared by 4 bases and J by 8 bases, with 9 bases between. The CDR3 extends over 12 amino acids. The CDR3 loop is CASSRVGEKLFF. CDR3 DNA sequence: TGTGCCAGCAGCCGCGTGGGGGAAAAACTGTTTTTT. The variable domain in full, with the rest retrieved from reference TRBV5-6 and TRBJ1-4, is DAGVTQSPTHLIKTRGQQVTLRCSPKSGHDTVSWYQQALGQGPQFIFQYYEEEERQRGNFPDRFSGHQFPNYSSELNVNALLLGDSALYLCASSRVGEKLFFGSGTQLSVL.

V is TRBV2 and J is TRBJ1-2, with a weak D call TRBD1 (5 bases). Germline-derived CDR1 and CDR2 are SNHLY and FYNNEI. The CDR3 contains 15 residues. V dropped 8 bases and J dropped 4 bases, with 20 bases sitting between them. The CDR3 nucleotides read TGTGCCAGCGTCATAACCGTGGGACGCTCCTATGGCTACACCTTC. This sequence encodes CASVITVGRSYGYTF.

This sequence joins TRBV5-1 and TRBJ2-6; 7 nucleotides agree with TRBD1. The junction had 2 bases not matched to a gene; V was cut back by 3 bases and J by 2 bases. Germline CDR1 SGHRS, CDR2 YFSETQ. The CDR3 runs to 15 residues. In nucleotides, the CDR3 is TGCGCCAGCAGCTCACAGGGGACTGGGGCCAACGTCCTGACTTTC. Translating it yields CASSSQGTGANVLTF.

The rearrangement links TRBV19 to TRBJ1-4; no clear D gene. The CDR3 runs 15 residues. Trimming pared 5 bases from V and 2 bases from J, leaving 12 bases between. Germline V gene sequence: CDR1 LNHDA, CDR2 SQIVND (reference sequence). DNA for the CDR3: TGTGCCAGTAGTCTGCGGAAAGGGACTAATGAAAAACTGTTTTTT. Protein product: CASSLRKGTNEKLFF.

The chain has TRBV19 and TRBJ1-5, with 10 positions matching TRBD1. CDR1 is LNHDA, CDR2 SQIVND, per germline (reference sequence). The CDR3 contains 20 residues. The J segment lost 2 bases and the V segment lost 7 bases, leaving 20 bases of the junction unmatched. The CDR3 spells CASTGTGVIGGRRGNQPQHF. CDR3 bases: TGTGCCAGTACTGGGACAGGGGTAATCGGGGGCCGTCGGGGCAATCAGCCCCAGCATTTT.

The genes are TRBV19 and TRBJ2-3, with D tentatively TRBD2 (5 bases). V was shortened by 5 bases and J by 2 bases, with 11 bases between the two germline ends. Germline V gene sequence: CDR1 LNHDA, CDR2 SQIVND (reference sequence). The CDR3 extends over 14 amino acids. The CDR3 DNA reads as TGTGCCAGTAGTCTCGGGGAACTCACAGATACGCAGTATTTT. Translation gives CASSLGELTDTQYF.

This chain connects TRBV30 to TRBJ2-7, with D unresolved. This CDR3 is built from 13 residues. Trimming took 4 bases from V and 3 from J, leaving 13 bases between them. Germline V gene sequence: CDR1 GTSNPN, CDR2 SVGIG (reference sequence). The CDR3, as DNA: TGTGCCTGGAACCTGGAAGCCAACTACGAGCAGTACTTC. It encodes CAWNLEANYEQYF.

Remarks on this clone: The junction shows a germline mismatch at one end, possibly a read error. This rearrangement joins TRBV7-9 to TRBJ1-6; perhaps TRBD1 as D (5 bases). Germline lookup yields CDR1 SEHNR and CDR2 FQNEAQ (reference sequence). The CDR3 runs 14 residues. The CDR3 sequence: CASTLDSLGSPLHF. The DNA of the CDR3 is TGTGCCAGCACCTTAGACAGTCTCGGGTCACCCCTCCACTTT. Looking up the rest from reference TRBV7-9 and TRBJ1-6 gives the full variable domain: DTGVSQNPRHKITKRGQNVTFRCDPISEHNRLYWYRQTLGQGPEFLTYFQNEAQLEKSRLLSDRFSAERPKGSFSTLEIQRTEQGDSAMYLCASTLDSLGSPLHFGNGTRLTVT.

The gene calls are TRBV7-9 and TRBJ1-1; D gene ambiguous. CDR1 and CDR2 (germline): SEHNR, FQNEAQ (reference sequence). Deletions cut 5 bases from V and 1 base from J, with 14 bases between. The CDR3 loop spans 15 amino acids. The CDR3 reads CASSASSAGNTEAFF. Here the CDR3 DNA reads TGTGCCAGCAGCGCGTCTTCTGCGGGGAACACTGAAGCTTTCTTT.

The CDR3: CASSVDRSVTEAFF. As DNA, the CDR3 is TGTGCCAGCAGTGTAGACAGGTCTGTCACTGAAGCTTTCTTT. The chain is built from TRBV6-1 and TRBJ1-1; tentative D call: TRBD1 (6 bases). V was trimmed by 4 bases and J by 4 bases, leaving 13 bases between them. The CDR3 runs to 14 residues. Germline CDR1 MNHNS, CDR2 SASEGT.

The CDR3 DNA reads TGTGCCAGCAGCTTGTCTCCTCTATATGGCTACACCTTC. As protein: CASSLSPLYGYTF. J is TRBJ1-2 and V is TRBV5-4; no clear D. V was trimmed by 1 base and J by 5 bases, leaving 9 bases between them. The germline gives CDR1 SGHNT, CDR2 YYREEE (reference sequence). This CDR3 region has 13 residues.